The next 4 T cell receptor beta chains were all read from a single sample in a study of cytomegalovirus exposure and HLA in healthy donors. With 60 Vbeta and 13 Jbeta primers, the PCR was carried out. Method: immunoSEQ multiplex PCR; TCRdb's copy keeps in-frame clones and lacks some. This table holds roughly 120,000 clones, 80% found once. Sequencing was done on a sample of PBMCs. The receptors originated from a human donor in good health.

The rearrangement uses TRBV25-1 and TRBJ2-5, with 10 bases fitting TRBD2. CDR3 length: 18 amino acids. J was trimmed by 4 bases and V by 3 bases; bases with no gene match: 14. In germline, CDR1 is MGHDK, CDR2 SYGVNS. The CDR3 is CASSDAHLSGGRGETQYF. The CDR3 coding sequence is TGTGCCAGCAGTGATGCGCACCTTAGCGGGGGGAGGGGAGAGACCCAGTACTTC.

The chain recombines TRBV6-5 with TRBJ2-7, with 7 bases matching TRBD2. This CDR3 region has 15 residues. The V gene end was trimmed by 4 bases and the J gene end by 0 bases; junction bases not matched to a gene: 6. The V gene's germline CDR1 is MNHEY and CDR2 SVGAGI. The CDR3 loop is CASSLRGTLSYEQYF. CDR3 DNA: TGTGCCAGCAGTTTGCGGGGGACCCTCTCCTACGAGCAGTACTTC.

This clone occurred a few times. The rearrangement links TRBV5-1 to TRBJ1-2, with 8 bases matching TRBD1. This CDR3 comprises 12 residues. The ends lost 4 bases at V and 8 bases at J; junction bases unmatched: 4. The V gene's germline CDR1 is SGHRS and CDR2 YFSETQ. The CDR3: CASSEDREGYTF. CDR3 in DNA: TGCGCCAGCAGCGAGGACAGGGAAGGCTACACCTTC.

The J gene is TRBJ1-6, the V gene TRBV5-1; 12 bases are a match to TRBD1. This CDR3 region has 15 residues. CDR1 is SGHRS, CDR2 YFSETQ, per germline. The V and J ends lost 4 bases and 6 bases, in that order; junction bases with no gene match: 2. The CDR3 spells CASSGGQGANSPLHF. The CDR3 DNA sequence: TGCGCCAGCAGCGGGGGACAGGGGGCTAATTCACCCCTCCACTTT.